What follows describes a single T cell receptor (beta chain). This entry comes from a study of blood T cell repertoires in COVID-19. Study context: T cells, B-cell-depleted T cells, or PBMCs supplied cDNA or gDNA.

Per the study methods: By means of reference gene primer amplification, nucleated cell counts were estimated. The assay was immunoSEQ multiplex PCR, and TCRdb's table has in-frame clones only and misses some. That table supplies the V and J calls and clone size; D and trimming were determined from the DNA. The table includes around 390,000 clones, about 87% detected once. CDR3 length: 14 residues. The ends were cut back, 5 bases at V and 0 bases at J, with 8 bases in the middle. Germline V gives CDR1 MNHEY, CDR2 SMNVEV (reference sequence). The origin of this receptor is a woman aged 45-59 years who had recovered from COVID-19. The specimen was PBMCs or T cells enriched from blood (not recorded which). The chain combines TRBV27 with TRBJ1-5; unclear D gene. The CDR3 bases are TGTGCCAGCAGTAGAGCATATAGCAATCAGCCCCAGCATTTT. Translation: CASSRAYSNQPQHF.